The text below deals with one T cell receptor beta chain. Under the authors' procedure: Cell counts per sample came from amplifying reference gene primers. Produced via immunoSEQ multiplex PCR; TCRdb's table is partial and in-frame only. That table supplies the V and J calls and clone size; D and trimming were determined from the DNA. Among about 140,000 clones listed, 80% to 90% were seen once. These data originate in a study of blood T cell repertoires in COVID-19. This sequence originates from a man between 60 and 70 years old with active or convalescent COVID-19. Material: peripheral blood.

The CDR3 DNA reads as TGTGCCAGCAGCCTACAGGACTCCTACGAGCAGTACGTC. Translated: CASSLQDSYEQYV. The chain combines TRBV11-3 with TRBJ2-7, with D tentatively TRBD1 (5 bases). V lost 5 bases and J 0 bases, leaving 8 bases between the germline ends. From germline, CDR1 is SGHNT and CDR2 YENEEA. The CDR3 contains 13 residues.